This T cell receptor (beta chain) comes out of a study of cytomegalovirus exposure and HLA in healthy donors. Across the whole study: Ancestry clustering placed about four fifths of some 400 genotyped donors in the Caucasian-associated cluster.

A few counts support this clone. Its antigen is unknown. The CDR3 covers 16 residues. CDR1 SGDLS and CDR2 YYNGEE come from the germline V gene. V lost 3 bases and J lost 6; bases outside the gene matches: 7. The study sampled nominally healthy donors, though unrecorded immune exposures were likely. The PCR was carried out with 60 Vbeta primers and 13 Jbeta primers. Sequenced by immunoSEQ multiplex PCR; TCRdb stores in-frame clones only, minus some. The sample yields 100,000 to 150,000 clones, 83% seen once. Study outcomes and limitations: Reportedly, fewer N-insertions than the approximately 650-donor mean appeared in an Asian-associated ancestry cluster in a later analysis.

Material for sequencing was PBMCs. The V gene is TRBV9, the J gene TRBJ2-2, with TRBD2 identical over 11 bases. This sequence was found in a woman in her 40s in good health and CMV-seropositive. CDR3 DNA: TGTGCCAGCAGCGGAGGACTAGCGGGCAGGGCCGGGGAGCTGTTTTTT. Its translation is CASSGGLAGRAGELFF.